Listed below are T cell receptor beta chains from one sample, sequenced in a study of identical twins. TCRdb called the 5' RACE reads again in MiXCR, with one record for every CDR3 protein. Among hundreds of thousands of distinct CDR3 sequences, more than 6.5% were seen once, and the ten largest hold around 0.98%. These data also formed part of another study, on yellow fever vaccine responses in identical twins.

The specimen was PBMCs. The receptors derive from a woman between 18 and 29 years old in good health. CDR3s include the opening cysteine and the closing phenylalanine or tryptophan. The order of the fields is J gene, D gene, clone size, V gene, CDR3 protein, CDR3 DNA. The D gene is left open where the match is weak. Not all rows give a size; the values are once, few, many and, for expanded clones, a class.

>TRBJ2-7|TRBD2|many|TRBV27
CASSSSGRAYEQYF
TGTGCCAGCAGTTCTAGCGGGAGGGCTTACGAGCAGTACTTC
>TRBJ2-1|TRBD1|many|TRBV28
CASSSIGTGVNEQFF
TGTGCCAGCAGTTCAATCGGGACAGGGGTCAATGAGCAGTTCTTC
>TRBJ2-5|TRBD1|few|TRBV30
CAWSRDRGKTQYF
TGTGCCTGGAGTCGGGACAGGGGAAAGACCCAGTACTTC
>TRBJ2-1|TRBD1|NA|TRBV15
CAASRDKLRQGNNEQFF
TGTGCCGCCAGCAGAGATAAGTTGCGACAGGGGAACAATGAGCAGTTCTTC
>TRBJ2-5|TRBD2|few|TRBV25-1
CASSDSGLAGQETQYF
TGTGCCAGCAGTGATTCCGGACTAGCGGGCCAAGAGACCCAGTACTTC
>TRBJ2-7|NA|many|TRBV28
CASNPQGVSYEQYF
TGTGCCAGCAACCCTCAGGGTGTTTCGTACGAGCAGTACTTC
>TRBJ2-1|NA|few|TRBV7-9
CASSHRERLWDEQFF
TGTGCCAGCAGCCACAGGGAGCGCCTTTGGGATGAGCAGTTCTTC
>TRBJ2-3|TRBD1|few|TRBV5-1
CASSIRQGQGTDTQYF
TGCGCCAGCAGCATTCGACAGGGGCAGGGAACAGATACGCAGTATTTT
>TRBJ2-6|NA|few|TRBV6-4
CASSDGGSGANVLTF
TGTGCCAGCAGTGATGGGGGATCTGGGGCCAACGTCCTGACTTTC
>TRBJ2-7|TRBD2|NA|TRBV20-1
CSAPFRLASSYEQYF
TGCAGTGCTCCATTCAGACTAGCTTCTTCGTACGAGCAGTACTTC
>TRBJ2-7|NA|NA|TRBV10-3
CAIRGGWEQYF
TGTGCCATCCGAGGGGGGTGGGAGCAGTACTTC
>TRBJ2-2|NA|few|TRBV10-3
CAISEQGAGELFF
TGTGCCATCAGTGAGCAGGGAGCCGGGGAGCTGTTTTTT
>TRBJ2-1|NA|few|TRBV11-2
CASSFSGDGNEQFF
TGTGCCAGCAGCTTCAGTGGAGATGGGAATGAGCAGTTCTTC
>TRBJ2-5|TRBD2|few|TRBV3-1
CASSQDDGLAGDQETQYF
TGTGCCAGCAGCCAAGATGATGGCCTAGCGGGGGACCAAGAGACCCAGTACTTC
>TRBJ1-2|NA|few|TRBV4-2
CASSQDYLGAVDGYTF
TGTGCCAGCAGCCAAGATTATCTGGGGGCTGTGGATGGCTACACCTTC
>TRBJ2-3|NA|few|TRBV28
CASSLWGGAGTDTQYF
TGTGCCAGCAGCCTTTGGGGCGGGGCGGGCACAGATACGCAGTATTTT
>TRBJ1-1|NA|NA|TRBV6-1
CASSQILWQGPNTEAFF
TGTGCCAGCAGTCAAATACTCTGGCAGGGGCCGAACACTGAAGCTTTCTTT
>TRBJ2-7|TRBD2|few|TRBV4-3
CASSQVAGAGGYEQYF
TGCGCCAGCAGCCAAGTCGCTGGCGCGGGGGGCTACGAGCAGTACTTC
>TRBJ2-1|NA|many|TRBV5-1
CASSTAPGSSYNEQFF
TGCGCCAGCAGCACCGCTCCGGGATCCTCCTACAATGAGCAGTTCTTC
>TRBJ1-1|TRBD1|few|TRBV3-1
CASSADRGLSSFF
TGTGCCAGCAGCGCGGACAGGGGCTTGTCGTCTTTCTTT
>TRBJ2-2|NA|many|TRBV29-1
CSVDVLGAGELFF
TGCAGCGTTGATGTGTTGGGGGCCGGGGAGCTGTTTTTT
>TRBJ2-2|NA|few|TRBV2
CASSEYVTNAGELFF
TGTGCCAGCAGTGAATATGTAACGAACGCCGGGGAGCTGTTTTTT
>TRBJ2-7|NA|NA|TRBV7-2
CASSRDFLYEQYF
TGTGCCAGCAGCCGGGACTTTCTGTACGAGCAGTACTTC
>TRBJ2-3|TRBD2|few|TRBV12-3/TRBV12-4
CASGGESLDTQYF
TGTGCCAGCGGGGGGGAAAGCTTAGATACGCAGTATTTT
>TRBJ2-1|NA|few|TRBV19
CASLGPSSYNEQFF
TGTGCCAGTTTGGGACCTAGCTCCTACAATGAGCAGTTCTTC
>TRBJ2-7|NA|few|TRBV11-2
CASTTPVGGNSYEQYF
TGTGCCAGCACCACCCCTGTGGGCGGAAATAGCTACGAGCAGTACTTC
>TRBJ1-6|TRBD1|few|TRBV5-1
CASSHGTGNSPLHF
TGCGCCAGCAGCCACGGGACAGGCAATTCACCCCTCCACTTT
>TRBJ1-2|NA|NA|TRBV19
CASRGAVRTLGYTF
TGTGCCAGTAGGGGGGCGGTGAGGACTCTGGGCTACACCTTC
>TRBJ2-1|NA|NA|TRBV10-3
CAIREAQAVLQFF
TGTGCCATCAGGGAGGCGCAGGCCGTTTTGCAGTTCTTC
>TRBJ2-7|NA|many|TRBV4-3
CASSQERAYEQYF
TGCGCCAGCAGCCAAGAGCGGGCCTACGAGCAGTACTTC
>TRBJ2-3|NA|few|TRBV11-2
CASSSSAVTDTQYF
TGTGCCAGCAGCTCCTCGGCGGTCACAGATACGCAGTATTTT
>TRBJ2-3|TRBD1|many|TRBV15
CATSSLLDRGRETQYF
TGTGCCACCAGCAGCCTCTTGGACAGGGGGCGTGAAACGCAGTATTTT
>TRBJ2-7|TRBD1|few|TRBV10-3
CAISDQDRGYEQYF
TGTGCCATCAGTGACCAGGACAGGGGCTACGAGCAGTACTTC
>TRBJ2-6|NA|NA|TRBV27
CASSPQGANVLTF
TGTGCCAGCAGCCCACAAGGGGCCAACGTCCTGACTTTC
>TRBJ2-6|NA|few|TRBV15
CATSSPGANVLTF
TGTGCCACCAGCAGCCCTGGGGCCAACGTCCTGACTTTC
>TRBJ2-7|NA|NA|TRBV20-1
CSAAQNSYEQYF
TGCAGTGCAGCTCAAAACAGCTACGAGCAGTACTTC
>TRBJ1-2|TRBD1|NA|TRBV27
CASRLQGAGGYTF
TGTGCCAGCAGACTGCAGGGGGCTGGTGGCTACACCTTC
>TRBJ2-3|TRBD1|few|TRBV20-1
CSAIRDRDTDTQYF
TGCAGTGCTATCCGGGACAGGGACACAGATACGCAGTATTTT
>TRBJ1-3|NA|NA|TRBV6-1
CASSRSPGRSSGNTIYF
TGTGCCAGCAGCCGATCCCCCGGACGGTCCTCTGGAAACACCATATATTTT
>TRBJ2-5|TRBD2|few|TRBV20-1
CSAPPGWRGQETQYF
TGCAGTGCTCCTCCTGGGTGGCGGGGGCAAGAGACCCAGTACTTC
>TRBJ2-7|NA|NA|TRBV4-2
CASSGRDLEQYF
TGTGCCAGCAGCGGCCGGGACTTAGAGCAGTACTTC
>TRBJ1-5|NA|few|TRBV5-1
CASSFSGENNQPQHF
TGCGCCAGCAGCTTCTCAGGGGAAAATAATCAGCCCCAGCATTTT
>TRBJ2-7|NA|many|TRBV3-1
CASSRYTAAKSGEQYF
TGTGCCAGCAGCCGGTACACGGCTGCCAAATCGGGCGAGCAGTACTTC
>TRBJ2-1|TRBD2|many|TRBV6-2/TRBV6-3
CASSPAGGSYNEQFF
TGTGCCAGCAGCCCGGCGGGAGGTTCCTACAATGAGCAGTTCTTC
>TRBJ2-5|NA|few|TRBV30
CAWNMGEYQETQYF
TGTGCCTGGAATATGGGGGAGTACCAAGAGACCCAGTACTTC
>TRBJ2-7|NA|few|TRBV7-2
CASSLRRSHYEQYF
TGTGCCAGCAGCTTACGGAGATCCCACTACGAGCAGTACTTC
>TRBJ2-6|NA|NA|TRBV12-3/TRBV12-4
CASSFPPGANVLTF
TGTGCCAGCAGTTTCCCCCCTGGGGCCAACGTCCTGACTTTC
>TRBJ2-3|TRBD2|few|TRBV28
CASSTTLSISGAYTDTQYF
TGTGCCAGCAGTACGACCCTTTCGATTAGCGGGGCATACACAGATACGCAGTATTTT